A selection of T cell receptor beta chains follows, all from one sample in a study of T cells in localized non-small cell lung cancer. TCRdb keeps only in-frame clones here, not all; method: immunoSEQ multiplex PCR. The table includes 70,000 to 75,000 clones, about four fifths detected once. The sequencing used peripheral blood, collected before any cancer treatment. The origin of the receptors is a female donor of 60 years or more with stage I lung adenocarcinoma. CDR3s include the opening cysteine and the closing phenylalanine or tryptophan. The D gene is left open where the match is weak. Clone size is stated in some rows and not others, as once, few, many or a class when expanded.

v_gene	j_gene	abundance	d_gene	CDR3aa	CDR3nt
TRBV7-9	TRBJ1-2	few	TRBD1	CASSSDRGWGYTF	TGTGCCAGCAGCTCGGACAGGGGTTGGGGCTACACCTTC
TRBV7-2	TRBJ1-2	-	-	CASSLGVYGYTF	TGTGCCAGCAGCTTAGGGGTCTATGGCTACACCTTC
TRBV7-3	TRBJ1-3	-	-	CASSLTGHPGNTIYF	TGTGCCAGCAGCTTAACGGGACATCCCGGAAACACCATATATTTT
TRBV7-2	TRBJ2-7	-	TRBD2	CASSSGTSGRTSSYEQYF	TGTGCCAGCAGCTCTGGGACTAGCGGGAGGACTAGCTCCTACGAGCAGTACTTC
TRBV5-8	TRBJ1-3	-	-	CASQSVRVPGNTIYF	TGTGCCAGTCAGTCGGTCCGGGTACCTGGAAACACCATATATTTT
TRBV7-6	TRBJ2-7	-	-	CASSYYQGEQYF	TGTGCCAGCAGCTATTATCAGGGGGAGCAGTACTTC
TRBV2	TRBJ2-7	-	-	CASSGGNYEQYF	TGTGCCAGCAGTGGAGGAAACTACGAGCAGTACTTC
TRBV7-3	TRBJ2-1	few	TRBD2	CASSVSGGANEQFF	TGTGCCAGCAGCGTTAGCGGGGGGGCAAATGAGCAGTTCTTC
TRBV7-3	TRBJ2-3	once	-	CASSGDGPNTQYF	TGTGCCAGCAGCGGGGACGGCCCCAATACGCAGTATTTT
TRBV10-3	TRBJ2-2	-	TRBD1	CAISRTGNTGELFF	TGTGCCATCAGTCGGACAGGGAACACCGGGGAGCTGTTTTTT
TRBV5-1	TRBJ2-1	-	TRBD1	CASSLVGQGSPNFVEQFF	TGCGCCAGCAGCTTGGTGGGACAGGGTTCCCCAAACTTCGTGGAGCAGTTCTTC
TRBV19	TRBJ2-7	-	-	CASSMGWQGAEQYF	TGTGCCAGTAGTATGGGTTGGCAGGGTGCCGAGCAGTACTTC
TRBV7-2	TRBJ1-5	-	-	CASSLGRGGWQPQHF	TGTGCCAGCAGCTTAGGACGGGGGGGGTGGCAGCCCCAGCATTTT
TRBV5-1	TRBJ2-3	once	-	CATRGISMTDTQYF	TGCGCCACCAGGGGCATAAGTATGACAGATACGCAGTATTTT
TRBV14	TRBJ2-7	-	-	CASSQGAGAGQEQYF	TGTGCCAGCAGCCAAGGAGCCGGGGCAGGGCAAGAGCAGTACTTC
TRBV5-1	TRBJ1-5	-	-	CASSPTGDQPQHF	TGCGCCAGCAGCCCGACCGGGGATCAGCCCCAGCATTTT
TRBV5-1	TRBJ2-1	-	-	CASSLLALNEQFF	TGCGCCAGCAGCTTGCTAGCTCTCAATGAGCAGTTCTTC
TRBV7-2	TRBJ1-1	-	TRBD1	CASSSRSTGASTEAFF	TGTGCCAGCAGTTCGCGTTCGACAGGGGCATCCACTGAAGCTTTCTTT
TRBV7-3	TRBJ2-3	-	TRBD1	CASRAQGATDTQYF	TGTGCCAGCAGGGCCCAGGGGGCCACAGATACGCAGTATTTT
TRBV5-4	TRBJ1-3	-	-	CASSSAGTGNTIYF	TGTGCCAGCAGCTCGGCAGGGACTGGAAACACCATATATTTT
TRBV18	TRBJ2-1	-	TRBD2	CASSPRGGIAVPDEQFF	TGTGCCAGCTCACCCCGGGGGGGGATAGCGGTTCCCGATGAGCAGTTCTTC
TRBV2	TRBJ2-3	-	-	CASSEALGGITDTQYF	TGTGCCAGCAGTGAAGCGTTGGGGGGTATTACAGATACGCAGTATTTT
TRBV11-3	TRBJ1-4	-	TRBD1	CASSWTGLNEKLFF	TGTGCCAGCAGCTGGACAGGGCTTAATGAAAAACTGTTTTTT
TRBV4-1	TRBJ1-2	-	-	CASSLSYTYARYGYTF	TGCGCCAGCAGCCTCTCCTACACTTATGCGAGGTATGGCTACACCTTC
TRBV18	TRBJ1-3	few	-	CASSRRQDSYSGNTIYF	TGTGCCAGCTCCCGAAGGCAGGATTCGTACTCTGGAAACACCATATATTTT
TRBV7-2	TRBJ1-4	-	TRBD1	CASSLRGTGGQKLFF	TGTGCCAGCAGCTTAAGGGGGACAGGGGGCCAGAAACTGTTTTTT
TRBV6-5	TRBJ1-3	-	-	CASSPLRVGNTIYF	TGTGCCAGCAGCCCCCTCAGGGTCGGAAACACCATATATTTT
TRBV11-1	TRBJ1-1	-	-	CASSLASIGVGTEAFF	TGTGCCAGCAGCTTAGCTTCAATAGGGGTTGGGACTGAAGCTTTCTTT
TRBV6-1	TRBJ2-5	-	TRBD1	CASSVRGTGQETQYF	TGTGCCAGCAGTGTCAGAGGGACAGGACAGGAGACCCAGTACTTC
TRBV5-5	TRBJ1-2	few	-	CASSLAGAGNYGYTF	TGTGCCAGCAGCTTGGCCGGGGCAGGGAACTATGGCTACACCTTC
TRBV9	TRBJ2-3	-	-	CASSVGPSASTDTQYF	TGTGCCAGCAGCGTAGGCCCTAGCGCTAGCACAGATACGCAGTATTTT
TRBV7-2	TRBJ2-5	once	-	CASSPTRGWVETQYF	TGTGCCAGCAGCCCCACTCGGGGGTGGGTAGAGACCCAGTACTTC
TRBV5-1	TRBJ2-1	-	-	CASSLGLGDFNEQFF	TGCGCCAGCAGCCTGGGACTGGGCGACTTCAATGAGCAGTTCTTC
TRBV25-1	TRBJ2-5	-	TRBD2	CASGGRAVGETQYF	TGTGCCAGCGGGGGGAGGGCCGTCGGGGAGACCCAGTACTTC
TRBV9	TRBJ1-3	-	-	CASSVDSTRGNTIYF	TGTGCCAGCAGCGTAGACTCAACGAGGGGAAACACCATATATTTT
TRBV10-3	TRBJ2-3	once	TRBD2	CATALTSGRPDTQYF	TGTGCCACCGCCCTGACTAGCGGGAGACCAGATACGCAGTATTTT
TRBV11-1	TRBJ2-7	-	-	CASSGMRSSYEQYF	TGTGCCAGCAGCGGAATGCGTTCCTCCTACGAGCAGTACTTC
TRBV4-1	TRBJ2-5	-	-	CASSSAGRLGEETQYF	TGCGCCAGCAGCTCCGCGGGGCGCTTGGGGGAAGAGACCCAGTACTTC
TRBV7-8	TRBJ1-2	-	-	CASSLGGVAGYTF	TGTGCCAGCAGCTTAGGGGGGGTCGCTGGCTACACCTTC
TRBV4-2	TRBJ2-1	once	-	CASSQVRGSSYNEQFF	TGTGCCAGCAGCCAAGTCCGGGGGAGCTCCTACAATGAGCAGTTCTTC
TRBV14	TRBJ2-7	-	-	CASSPIRGIPYEQYF	TGTGCCAGCAGCCCTATCAGGGGAATCCCCTACGAGCAGTACTTC
TRBV7-9	TRBJ1-2	-	-	CASSHTSPRGTNYGYTF	TGTGCCAGCAGCCACACCTCCCCGAGGGGGACTAACTATGGCTACACCTTC
TRBV6-1	TRBJ1-6	-	-	CASSEAVYSPSF	TGTGCCAGCAGTGAAGCGGTATACAGTCCCAGCTTT
TRBV5-6	TRBJ1-1	-	TRBD1	CASSPAGGRTVTEAFF	TGTGCCAGCAGCCCGGCAGGGGGCCGCACGGTCACTGAAGCTTTCTTT
TRBV18	TRBJ2-3	-	TRBD1	CASSPGQGGTDTQYF	TGTGCCAGCTCACCCGGACAGGGCGGCACAGATACGCAGTATTTT
TRBV30	TRBJ2-5	-	-	CAWSPLETQYF	TGTGCCTGGAGCCCACTGGAGACCCAGTACTTC
TRBV10-3	TRBJ1-1	-	-	CAINERAENTEAFF	TGTGCCATCAACGAGAGGGCAGAGAACACTGAAGCTTTCTTT
TRBV5-1	TRBJ2-7	-	-	CASSQIVGRLSYEQYF	TGCGCCAGCAGCCAAATTGTGGGCAGGCTCTCCTACGAGCAGTACTTC
TRBV4-2	TRBJ2-5	-	-	CASSQDVTAETQYF	TGTGCCAGCAGCCAAGATGTCACAGCGGAGACCCAGTACTTC
TRBV7-3	TRBJ1-6	-	-	CASSPGPRSYNSPLHF	TGTGCCAGCAGCCCGGGACCGAGGTCCTATAATTCACCCCTCCACTTT
TRBV15	TRBJ2-7	-	-	CATSRDFQGNEQYF	TGTGCCACCAGCAGAGATTTCCAGGGTAACGAGCAGTACTTC
TRBV5-4	TRBJ2-7	-	TRBD2	CASSPGTSGGVKPTYEQYF	TGTGCCAGCAGCCCGGGGACTAGCGGGGGGGTTAAACCGACCTACGAGCAGTACTTC
TRBV4-2	TRBJ2-3	few	-	CASSPNWGRSSTDTQYF	TGTGCCAGCAGCCCCAACTGGGGGAGGTCTAGCACAGATACGCAGTATTTT